Listed below are T cell receptor beta chains from one sample, sequenced in a study of tumor and adjacent non-tumor tissue in lung cancer. TCRdb independently ran MiXCR on the multiplex PCR reads; one entry per CDR3 protein. The sample holds approximately 65,000 distinct CDR3 sequences, almost 60% seen once. The source material was lung tumor tissue. The receptor set was obtained from a man in his fifties or sixties with non-small cell lung cancer. Both conserved end residues are part of each CDR3. A D gene is named only where the DNA matches it firmly. A row's size may be missing; if present it is once, few, many or a size class.

D gene	clone size	V gene	J gene	CDR3 protein	CDR3 DNA
NA	NA	TRBV5-1	TRBJ1-4	CASIPLDEKLFF	TGCGCCAGCATCCCCCTGGATGAAAAACTGTTTTTT
NA	NA	TRBV11-2	TRBJ2-1	CASSLLSIGDEQFF	TGTGCCAGCAGCCTGCTTTCCATTGGGGATGAGCAGTTCTTC
NA	NA	TRBV29-1	TRBJ2-3	CSVEDGQGTGADTQCF	TGCAGCGTTGAAGATGGGCAGGGGACGGGTGCAGATACGCAGTGTTTT
TRBD2	few	TRBV6-6	TRBJ2-1	CASSQLGLAGAYSEQFF	TGTGCCAGCAGTCAGTTAGGGCTAGCGGGAGCTTACAGTGAGCAGTTCTTC
NA	NA	TRBV6-1	TRBJ2-5	CAISGWVWETQYF	TGTGCCATCAGTGGGTGGGTGTGGGAGACCCAGTACTTC
NA	many	TRBV5-5	TRBJ2-1	CASSLEGLNEQFF	TGTGCCAGCAGCTTGGAAGGCCTAAATGAGCAGTTCTTC
TRBD2	NA	TRBV6-2/TRBV6-3	TRBJ2-7	CASTYSGRGDSYEQYF	TGTGCCAGTACTTACTCGGGACGGGGGGATTCCTACGAGCAGTACTTC
NA	NA	TRBV29-1	TRBJ2-2	CSAYKSTGGLFF	TGCAGCGCTTATAAGAGCACCGGGGGGCTGTTTTTT
NA	NA	TRBV11-2	TRBJ1-6	CASSFSGHNYSSPIHF	TGTGCCAGTAGCTTCTCGGGACACAACTATAGTTCACCCATCCACTTT
TRBD1	NA	TRBV20-1	TRBJ2-7	CSARSDRSYEQYF	TGCAGTGCTAGATCGGACAGGTCCTACGAGCAGTACTTC
TRBD1	many	TRBV6-1	TRBJ2-1	CASRDRGFSYNEQFF	TGTGCCAGCAGGGACAGGGGGTTCTCCTACAATGAGCAGTTCTTC
NA	NA	TRBV11-1	TRBJ2-1	CASSLEGADNEEFF	TGTGCCAGCAGCTTAGAAGGGGCAGACAATGAGGAGTTCTTC
TRBD2	few	TRBV7-9	TRBJ2-3	CASSQGLAGDTDTQYF	TGTGCCAGCAGTCAAGGGTTAGCGGGGGACACAGATACGCAGTATTTT
NA	few	TRBV7-9	TRBJ1-3	CASSFLGELGTIYF	TGTGCCAGCAGCTTCCTGGGCGAGCTGGGCACCATATATTTT
NA	many	TRBV4-2	TRBJ2-7	CASSQVTRDSNEQYF	TGTGCCAGCAGCCAAGTAACTAGAGATTCGAACGAGCAGTACTTC
TRBD2	NA	TRBV28	TRBJ2-7	CASSPSGSRGEQYF	TGTGCCAGCAGTCCCAGCGGGAGCCGGGGCGAGCAGTACTTC
TRBD2	NA	TRBV29-1	TRBJ2-1	CSVELLSGGQSEQFF	TGCAGCGTCGAACTTCTATCGGGAGGGCAAAGTGAGCAGTTCTTC
TRBD1	few	TRBV6-6	TRBJ2-4	CASSYVQGAKNIQYF	TGTGCCAGCAGTTACGTACAGGGGGCCAAAAACATTCAGTACTTC
TRBD1	NA	TRBV20-1	TRBJ2-5	CSTRQGAETKYF	TGCAGTACTAGACAGGGGGCAGAGACCAAGTACTTC
NA	NA	TRBV29-1	TRBJ1-1	CSVELRLYTEAFF	TGCAGCGTTGAATTGAGGCTCTACACTGAAGCTTTCTTT
NA	NA	TRBV29-1	TRBJ1-1	CSVELLANAEAFF	TGCAGCGTTGAATTACTGGCAAACGCTGAAGCTTTCTTT
NA	NA	TRBV29-1	TRBJ1-1	CNVGQPNTEAIF	TGCAACGTTGGACAGCCTAACACTGAAGCTATCTTT
NA	few	TRBV5-1	TRBJ2-7	CASSLEARAYEQYF	TGCGCCAGCAGCTTGGAAGCGAGGGCCTACGAGCAGTACTTC
TRBD2	NA	TRBV7-9	TRBJ2-5	CASSSISFGLAEETQYF	TGTGCCAGCAGCTCCATCTCCTTCGGACTAGCGGAAGAGACCCAATACTTC
TRBD1	once	TRBV6-1	TRBJ1-5	CASCDSGGGGTDTQHF	TGTGCCAGCTGTGACTCAGGCGGGGGGGGGACAGATACGCAGCATTTT
TRBD1	few	TRBV20-1	TRBJ1-4	CSAGQGEGKLFF	TGCAGTGCTGGACAGGGGGAGGGAAAACTGTTTTTT
TRBD1	NA	TRBV19	TRBJ2-7	CASRPGTGGKRYEQYF	TGTGCCAGTAGGCCGGGGACAGGGGGTAAAAGGTACGAGCAGTACTTC
NA	NA	TRBV11-2	TRBJ2-3	CTSSPKDTQYF	TGTACCAGCAGCCCTAAAGATACGCAGTATTTT
NA	NA	TRBV24-1	TRBJ2-3	CATSESSVNTDTQYF	TGTGCCACCAGTGAATCCAGCGTAAACACAGATACGCAGTATTTT